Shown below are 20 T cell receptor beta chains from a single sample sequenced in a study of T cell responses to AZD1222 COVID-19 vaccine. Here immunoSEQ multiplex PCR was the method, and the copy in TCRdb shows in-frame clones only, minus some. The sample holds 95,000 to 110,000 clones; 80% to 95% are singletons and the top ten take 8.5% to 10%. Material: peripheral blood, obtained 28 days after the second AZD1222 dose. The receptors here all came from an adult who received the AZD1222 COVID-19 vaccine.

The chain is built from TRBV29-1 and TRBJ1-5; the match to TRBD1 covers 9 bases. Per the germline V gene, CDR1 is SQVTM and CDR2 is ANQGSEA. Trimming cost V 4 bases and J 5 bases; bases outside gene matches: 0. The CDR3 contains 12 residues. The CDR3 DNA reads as TGCAGCGTTGGACAGGGGGATCAGCCCCAGCATTTT. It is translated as CSVGQGDQPQHF.

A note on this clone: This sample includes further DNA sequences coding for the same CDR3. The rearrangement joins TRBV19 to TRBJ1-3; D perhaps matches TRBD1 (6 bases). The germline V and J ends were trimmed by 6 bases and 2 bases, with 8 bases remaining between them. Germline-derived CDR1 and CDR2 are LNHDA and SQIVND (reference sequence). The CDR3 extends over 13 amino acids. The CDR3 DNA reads TGTGCCAGTAGCAGGGGACCTGGAAACACCATATATTTT. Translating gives CASSRGPGNTIYF. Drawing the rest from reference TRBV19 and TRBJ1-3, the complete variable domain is DGGITQSPKYLFRKEGQNVTLSCEQNLNHDAMYWYRQDPGQGLRLIYYSQIVNDFQKGDIAEGYSVSREKKESFPLTVTSAQKNPTAFYLCASSRGPGNTIYFGEGSWLTVV.

The CDR3 DNA follows: TGTGCCAGCAGTTTTAGGGGAAACTACGAGCAGTACTTC. Translation: CASSFRGNYEQYF. This chain uses TRBV27 with TRBJ2-7; a weak D match, TRBD1 (5 bases). Trimming removed 3 bases from V and 3 bases from J, with 9 bases in between. Germline values: CDR1 MNHEY, CDR2 SMNVEV (reference sequence). This CDR3 has 13 amino acids.

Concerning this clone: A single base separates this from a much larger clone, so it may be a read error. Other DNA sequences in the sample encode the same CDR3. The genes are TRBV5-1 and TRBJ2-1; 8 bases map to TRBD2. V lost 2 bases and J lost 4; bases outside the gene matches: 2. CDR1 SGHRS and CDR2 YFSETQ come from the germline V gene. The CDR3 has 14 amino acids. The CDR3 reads CASSFSGAYNEQFF. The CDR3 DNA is TGCGCCAGCAGCTTTAGCGGGGCTTACAATGAGCAGTTCTTC. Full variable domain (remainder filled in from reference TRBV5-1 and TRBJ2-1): KAGVTQTPRYLIKTRGQQVTLSCSPISGHRSVSWYQQTPGQGLQFLFEYFSETQRNKGNFPGRFSGRQFSNSRSEMNVSTLELGDSALYLCASSFSGAYNEQFFGPGTRLTVL.

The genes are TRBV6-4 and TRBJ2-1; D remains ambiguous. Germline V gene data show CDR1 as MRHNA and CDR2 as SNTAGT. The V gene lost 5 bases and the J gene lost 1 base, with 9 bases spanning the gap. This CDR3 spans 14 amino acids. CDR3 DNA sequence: TGTGCCAGCAGTCGTGGGGATTCCTACAATGAGCAGTTCTTC. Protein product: CASSRGDSYNEQFF.

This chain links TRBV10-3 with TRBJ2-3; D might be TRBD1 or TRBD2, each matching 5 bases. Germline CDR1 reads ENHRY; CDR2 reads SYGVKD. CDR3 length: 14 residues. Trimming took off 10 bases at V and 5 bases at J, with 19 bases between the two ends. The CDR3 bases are TGTGCCACCTTTGGCGAGAGGGGTGGAGATACGCAGTATTTT. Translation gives CATFGERGGDTQYF.

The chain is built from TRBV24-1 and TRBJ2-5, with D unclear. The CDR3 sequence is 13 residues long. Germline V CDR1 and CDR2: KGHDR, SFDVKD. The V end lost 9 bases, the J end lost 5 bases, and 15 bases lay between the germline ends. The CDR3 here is CATALGATETQYF. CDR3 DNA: TGTGCCACCGCCCTGGGCGCGACCGAGACCCAGTACTTC.

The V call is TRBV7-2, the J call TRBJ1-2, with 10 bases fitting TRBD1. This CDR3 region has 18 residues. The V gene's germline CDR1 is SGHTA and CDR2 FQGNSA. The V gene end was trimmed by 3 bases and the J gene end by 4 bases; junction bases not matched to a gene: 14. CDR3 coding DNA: TGTGCCAGCAGCTTCCCTAGCCCCCGGGACAGGGGTGGCTATGGCTACACCTTC. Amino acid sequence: CASSFPSPRDRGGYGYTF.

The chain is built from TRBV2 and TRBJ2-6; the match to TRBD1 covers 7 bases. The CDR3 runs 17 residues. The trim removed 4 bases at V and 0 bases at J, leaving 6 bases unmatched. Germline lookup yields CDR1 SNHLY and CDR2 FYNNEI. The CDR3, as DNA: TGTGCCAGCAGTGGAGACAGGGAGCTCTCTGGGGCCAACGTCCTGACTTTC. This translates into CASSGDRELSGANVLTF.

CDR3 in DNA: TGTGCCAGCAGTGACCCGTTAACAGACCGCTCCACAGATACGCAGTATTTT. Its protein product is CASSDPLTDRSTDTQYF. The rearrangement uses TRBV2 and TRBJ2-3; D is unresolved. The CDR3 runs to 17 residues. In germline, CDR1 is SNHLY, CDR2 FYNNEI. With 3 bases removed from V and 2 bases from J, the gap between germline ends came to 18 bases.

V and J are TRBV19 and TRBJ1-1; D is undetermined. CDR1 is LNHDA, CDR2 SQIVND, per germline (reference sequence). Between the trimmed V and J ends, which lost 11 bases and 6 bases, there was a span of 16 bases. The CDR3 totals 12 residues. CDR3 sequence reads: CASGVESSEAFF. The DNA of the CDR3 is TGTGCCTCCGGGGTGGAGTCTTCTGAAGCTTTCTTT.

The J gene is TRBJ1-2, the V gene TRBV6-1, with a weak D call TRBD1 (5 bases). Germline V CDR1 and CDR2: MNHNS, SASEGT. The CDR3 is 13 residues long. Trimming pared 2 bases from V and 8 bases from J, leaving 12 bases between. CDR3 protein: CASSERGREGYTF. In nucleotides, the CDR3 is TGTGCCAGCAGTGAAAGAGGCAGGGAGGGCTACACCTTC.

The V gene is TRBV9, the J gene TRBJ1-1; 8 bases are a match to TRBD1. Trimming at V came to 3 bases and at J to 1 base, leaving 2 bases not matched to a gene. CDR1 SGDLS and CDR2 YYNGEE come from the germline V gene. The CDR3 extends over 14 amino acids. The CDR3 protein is CASSETGENTEAFF. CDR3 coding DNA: TGTGCCAGCAGCGAGACAGGGGAGAACACTGAAGCTTTCTTT.

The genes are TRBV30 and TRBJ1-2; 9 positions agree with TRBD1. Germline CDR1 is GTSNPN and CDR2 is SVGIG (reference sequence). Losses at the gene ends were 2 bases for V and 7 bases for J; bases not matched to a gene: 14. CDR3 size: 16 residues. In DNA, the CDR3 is TGTGCCTGGAGTTTTACCGGGACAGGGAATCAGGCTGGCTACACCTTC. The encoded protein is CAWSFTGTGNQAGYTF.

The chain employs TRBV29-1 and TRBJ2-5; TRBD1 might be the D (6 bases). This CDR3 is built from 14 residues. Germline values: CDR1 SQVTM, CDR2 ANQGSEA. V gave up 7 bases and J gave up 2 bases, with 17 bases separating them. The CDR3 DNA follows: TGCAGCGCTGCGGACAGCCAACTTCAAGAGACCCAGTACTTC. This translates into CSAADSQLQETQYF.

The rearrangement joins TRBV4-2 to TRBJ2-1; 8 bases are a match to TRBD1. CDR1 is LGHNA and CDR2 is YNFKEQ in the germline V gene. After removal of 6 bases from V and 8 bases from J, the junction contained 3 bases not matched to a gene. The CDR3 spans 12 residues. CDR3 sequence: CASRRQGYEQFF. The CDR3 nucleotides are TGTGCCAGCAGACGACAGGGGTATGAGCAGTTCTTC.

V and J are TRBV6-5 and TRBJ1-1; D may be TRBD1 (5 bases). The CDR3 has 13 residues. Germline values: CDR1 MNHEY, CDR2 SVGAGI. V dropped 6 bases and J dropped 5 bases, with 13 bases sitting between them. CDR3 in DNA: TGTGCCAGCAGCCCGGGACCGGCGACTGAAGCTTTCTTT. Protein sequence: CASSPGPATEAFF.

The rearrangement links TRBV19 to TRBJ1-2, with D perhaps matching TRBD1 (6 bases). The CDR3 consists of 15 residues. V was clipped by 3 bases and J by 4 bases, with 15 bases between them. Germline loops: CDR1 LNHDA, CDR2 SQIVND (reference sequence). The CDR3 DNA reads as TGTGCCAGTAGTATCCCTGGACAGAAAAGCTATGGCTACACCTTC. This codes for CASSIPGQKSYGYTF. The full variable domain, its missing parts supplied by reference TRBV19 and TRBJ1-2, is DGGITQSPKYLFRKEGQNVTLSCEQNLNHDAMYWYRQDPGQGLRLIYYSQIVNDFQKGDIAEGYSVSREKKESFPLTVTSAQKNPTAFYLCASSIPGQKSYGYTFGSGTRLTVV.

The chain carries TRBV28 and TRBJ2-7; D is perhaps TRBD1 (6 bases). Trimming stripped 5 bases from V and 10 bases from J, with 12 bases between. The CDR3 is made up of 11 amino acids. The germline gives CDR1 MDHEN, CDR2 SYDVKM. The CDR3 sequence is CASSPRTAQYF. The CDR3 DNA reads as TGTGCCAGCAGTCCCCGGACAGCCCAGTACTTC.

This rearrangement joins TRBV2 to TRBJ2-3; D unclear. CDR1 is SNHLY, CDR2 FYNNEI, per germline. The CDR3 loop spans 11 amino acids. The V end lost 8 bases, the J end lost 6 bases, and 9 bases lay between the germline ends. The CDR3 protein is CASFLTDTQYF. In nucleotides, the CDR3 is TGTGCCAGCTTCTTGACCGATACGCAGTATTTT.